These 10 T cell receptor beta chains were sequenced from one sample in a study of identifying expanded T cells in peripheral blood. Repertoires were generated with immunoSEQ multiplex PCR, while TCRdb's copy carries only in-frame clones and drops some. This table has 85,000 to 120,000 clones, about 87% appearing once. The sample was blood. The receptor set was obtained from a person aged 18 to 70 in good health.

The chain has TRBV5-8 and TRBJ2-7; 10 bases match TRBD1. V lost 3 bases, J lost 2 bases, and 5 bases stayed unmatched. The CDR3 is 15 amino acids. Germline-derived CDR1 and CDR2 are SGHTS and YDEGEE. The CDR3 loop is CASSSRDRGTYEQYF. CDR3 sequence (DNA): TGTGCCAGCAGCTCCCGGGACAGGGGCACCTACGAGCAGTACTTC.

The V and J genes are TRBV29-1 and TRBJ2-1; D may be TRBD1 (5 bases). V was shortened by 4 bases and J by 1 base, with 11 bases between the two germline ends. This CDR3 has 14 amino acids. Germline-derived CDR1 and CDR2 are SQVTM and ANQGSEA. The DNA for the CDR3 is TGCAGCGTTGTGGAAGGGGTGTCCTACAATGAGCAGTTCTTC. This codes for CSVVEGVSYNEQFF.

This clone was detected once. The V and J genes are TRBV19 and TRBJ1-3; D is uncertain. This CDR3 has 16 residues. Trimming removed 4 bases at V and 2 bases at J, with 15 bases between. Germline V gives CDR1 LNHDA, CDR2 SQIVND (reference sequence). DNA for the CDR3: TGTGCCAGTAGTACCCAGCGGCCGAATACTGGAAACACCATATATTTT. Its protein is CASSTQRPNTGNTIYF.

This clone was recorded once. The rearrangement joins TRBV19 to TRBJ1-5; a possible D gene is TRBD1 (5 bases). Trimming left V 2 bases short and J 0 bases short, with 8 bases between. The germline gives CDR1 LNHDA, CDR2 SQIVND (reference sequence). The CDR3 spans 15 residues. The CDR3 coding sequence is TGTGCCAGTAGTATACAGGGTTATAGCAATCAGCCCCAGCATTTT. It specifies CASSIQGYSNQPQHF.

This clone was picked up a small number of times. This chain uses TRBV5-1 with TRBJ1-1, with a weak D call TRBD1 (6 bases). V gave up 2 bases and J gave up 8 bases, with 7 bases separating them. This CDR3 spans 11 amino acids. CDR1 and CDR2 from the germline V gene are SGHRS and YFSETQ. The CDR3 is CASSFGTEAFF. The CDR3 coding sequence is TGCGCCAGCAGCTTCGGGACAGAAGCTTTCTTT.

This clone has just a few counts. The chain employs TRBV5-1 and TRBJ2-7, with a possible D match to TRBD1 (5 bases). Looked up from germline, CDR1 is SGHRS and CDR2 is YFSETQ. V lost 5 bases, J lost 0 bases, and 12 bases lay in between. The CDR3 spans 14 residues. The CDR3 nucleotides are TGCGCCAGCAGGCGGACACCTGCCTCCTACGAGCAGTACTTC. Translation gives CASRRTPASYEQYF. The whole variable domain, filled in from reference TRBV5-1 and TRBJ2-7, reads KAGVTQTPRYLIKTRGQQVTLSCSPISGHRSVSWYQQTPGQGLQFLFEYFSETQRNKGNFPGRFSGRQFSNSRSEMNVSTLELGDSALYLCASRRTPASYEQYFGPGTRLTVT.

The chain uses TRBV7-9 and TRBJ2-3; 10 positions agree with TRBD1. Germline V gene data show CDR1 as SEHNR and CDR2 as FQNEAQ (reference sequence). V was pared by 5 bases and J by 6 bases, with 5 bases of the junction left unmatched. The CDR3 is made up of 14 amino acids. CDR3 sequence reads: CASSRTGGMDTQYF. The CDR3 DNA reads as TGTGCCAGCAGCAGGACAGGGGGAATGGATACGCAGTATTTT.

V is TRBV7-9 and J is TRBJ2-2; TRBD2 aligns across 11 bases. The V segment lost 2 bases and the J segment 4 bases; nucleotides outside the gene matches: 6. The germline V gene encodes CDR1 SEHNR and CDR2 FQNEAQ (reference sequence). This CDR3 has 17 residues. This CDR3 is CASSLIAGGRGTGELFF. Written as DNA, the CDR3 is TGTGCCAGCAGCTTAATAGCGGGGGGGCGTGGCACCGGGGAGCTGTTTTTT. Full variable domain (outside the CDR3, taken from reference TRBV7-9 and TRBJ2-2): DTGVSQNPRHKITKRGQNVTFRCDPISEHNRLYWYRQTLGQGPEFLTYFQNEAQLEKSRLLSDRFSAERPKGSFSTLEIQRTEQGDSAMYLCASSLIAGGRGTGELFFGEGSRLTVL.

CDR3 bases: TGCAGCGTTGATTCCGGTTACAATGAGCAGTTCTTC. Translated: CSVDSGYNEQFF. The J gene is TRBJ2-1, the V gene TRBV29-1; no firm D call. CDR1 is SQVTM and CDR2 is ANQGSEA in the germline V gene. The V end lost 3 bases, the J end lost 4 bases, and 7 bases lay between the germline ends. There are 12 residues in the CDR3.

The J gene is TRBJ1-5, the V gene TRBV7-2, with D perhaps TRBD1 (6 bases). V lost 7 bases to trimming and J lost 2 bases, with 15 bases between them. The CDR3 is made up of 15 amino acids. In germline, CDR1 is SGHTA, CDR2 FQGNSA. The CDR3 region has the DNA TGTGCCAGCATCCGAGGGGGGGCTGGCAATCAGCCCCAGCATTTT. Protein sequence: CASIRGGAGNQPQHF.